One sample yielded the 17 T cell receptor beta chains listed below, sequenced in a study of CD8+ T cells in alopecia areata. As to treatment: oral pan-JAK inhibitor, 5-10 mg twice daily. After isolation, RNA underwent reverse transcription to generate cDNA as the sequencing template. Sequenced by immunoSEQ multiplex PCR; TCRdb stores in-frame clones only, minus some. Altogether a few hundred thousand clones are present, 60% being singletons, with the ten largest covering 0.75% to 0.95%. This specimen consisted of CD4+ T cells sorted from blood, obtained at week 52, from a patient treated with tofacitinib. These receptors were collected from a human donor with alopecia areata.

This chain links TRBV4-1 with TRBJ1-1, with 10 positions matching TRBD1. CDR1 is MGHRA, CDR2 YSYEKL, per germline. This CDR3 comprises 17 residues. The V segment lost 4 bases and the J segment 4 bases; nucleotides outside the gene matches: 12. The CDR3 DNA is TGCGCCAGCAGCCCGACAGGGGGCGCGTCCCGTGTCACTGAAGCTTTCTTT. Encoded protein: CASSPTGGASRVTEAFF.

The CDR3 DNA reads TGTGCCAGCAGTAAAGACAGGGGCGGTGGCTACACCTTC. As protein: CASSKDRGGGYTF. V and J are TRBV27 and TRBJ1-2, with 8 positions matching TRBD1. Trimming removed 5 bases from V and 7 bases from J; junction bases left unmatched: 6. Germline CDR1 MNHEY, CDR2 SMNVEV (reference sequence). The CDR3 is 13 amino acids.

The gene calls are TRBV10-3 and TRBJ2-2; D call uncertain. The CDR3 runs 13 residues. The germline V gene has CDR1 ENHRY and CDR2 SYGVKD. Trimming left V 6 bases short and J 6 bases short, with 11 bases between. Here the CDR3 reads CAISPRMAGELFF. The CDR3 coding sequence is TGTGCCATCAGCCCGAGGATGGCCGGGGAGCTGTTTTTT.

The chain recombines TRBV30 with TRBJ2-7; perhaps TRBD2 as D (6 bases). This CDR3 has 15 amino acids. V shed 3 bases and J shed 6 bases, with 21 bases lying between them. Germline V gives CDR1 GTSNPN, CDR2 SVGIG (reference sequence). For the CDR3, the DNA is TGTGCCTGGAGAAGAGCCGGGACTGGGGCAGTCGAGCAGTACTTC. Amino acids: CAWRRAGTGAVEQYF.

This chain joins TRBV30 and TRBJ2-7; 10 bases map to TRBD1. The CDR3 consists of 15 residues. With V trimmed by 3 bases and J by 3 bases, 8 bases remained unmatched. Germline CDR1 GTSNPN, CDR2 SVGIG (reference sequence). The CDR3 DNA reads as TGTGCCTGGAGCGGCGGGACAGGGGCCATCTACGAGCAGTACTTC. Translation gives CAWSGGTGAIYEQYF.

This clone is a singleton in its sample. The rearrangement joins TRBV27 to TRBJ2-1, with TRBD2 matching over 10 bases. Germline V CDR1 and CDR2: MNHEY, SMNVEV (reference sequence). The V segment lost 5 bases and the J segment 4 bases; nucleotides outside the gene matches: 14. There are 18 residues in the CDR3. This CDR3 reads CASSPLVISGGAYNEQFF. The CDR3, as DNA: TGTGCCAGCAGTCCCCTCGTAATAAGCGGGGGGGCTTACAATGAGCAGTTCTTC.

The J gene is TRBJ1-6, the V gene TRBV7-2; D is possibly TRBD1 (5 bases). This CDR3 has 14 residues. The V end was cut by 3 bases, the J end by 6 bases, with 9 bases between. CDR1 is SGHTA and CDR2 is FQGNSA in the germline V gene. The CDR3 nucleotides read TGTGCCAGCAGCTTTCAGGGCTCTAATTCACCCCTCCACTTT. It translates to CASSFQGSNSPLHF.

This clone was detected a few times. V and J are TRBV29-1 and TRBJ2-1; D is unresolved. There are 12 residues in the CDR3. V was pared by 7 bases and J by 4 bases, with 11 bases between. CDR1 and CDR2 from the germline V gene are SQVTM and ANQGSEA. DNA for the CDR3: TGCAGCGCCGATCCCGGGTACAATGAGCAGTTCTTC. The encoded protein is CSADPGYNEQFF.

CDR3 protein: CASSLEGPQPQHF. The CDR3 DNA follows: TGTGCCAGCAGCTTAGAAGGGCCTCAGCCCCAGCATTTT. This chain links TRBV7-9 with TRBJ1-5; D remains unclear. The CDR3 sequence is 13 residues long. Trimming shortened V by 1 base and J by 6 bases, and 7 bases separated the two germline ends. Per the germline V gene, CDR1 is SEHNR and CDR2 is FQNEAQ (reference sequence).

The rearrangement joins TRBV7-2 to TRBJ2-5; D is undetermined. CDR1 SGHTA and CDR2 FQGNSA come from the germline V gene. The CDR3 length is 13 residues. Trimming left V 3 bases short and J 5 bases short, with 10 bases between. The CDR3 is CASSFIRKETQYF. CDR3 in DNA: TGTGCCAGCAGCTTCATTAGGAAGGAGACCCAGTACTTC.

The chain employs TRBV6-6 and TRBJ2-3; D remains ambiguous. The CDR3 has 15 amino acids. Germline V gene lookup returns CDR1 MNHNY and CDR2 SVGAGI (reference sequence). Trimming shortened V by 5 bases and J by 6 bases, and 18 bases separated the two germline ends. Written as DNA, the CDR3 is TGTGCCAGCAGTCCTCCTATGGGGATTGGGGATACGCAGTATTTT. Encoded protein: CASSPPMGIGDTQYF.

This rearrangement joins TRBV6-5 to TRBJ2-2, with 7 positions matching TRBD1. The CDR3 runs to 16 residues. The J segment lost 2 bases and the V segment lost 2 bases, leaving 5 bases of the junction unmatched. Germline V gene data show CDR1 as MNHEY and CDR2 as SVGAGI. Here the CDR3 reads CASSYRTGSNTGELFF. The CDR3 nucleotides read TGTGCCAGCAGTTACCGGACAGGTTCTAACACCGGGGAGCTGTTTTTT.

The chain has TRBV30 and TRBJ2-2; possible D gene TRBD1, 6 bases. The CDR3 is 13 residues long. The V gene's germline CDR1 is GTSNPN and CDR2 SVGIG (reference sequence). Trimming cost V 5 bases and J 6 bases, with 13 bases left between them. CDR3 in amino acids: CAWAEQGSGELFF. The CDR3 DNA reads TGTGCCTGGGCAGAACAGGGTTCCGGGGAGCTGTTTTTT.

The chain links TRBV30 to TRBJ2-3; D uncertain. V was pared by 3 bases and J by 1 base, with 2 bases between. Germline lookup yields CDR1 GTSNPN and CDR2 SVGIG (reference sequence). The CDR3 has 11 amino acids. The CDR3 sequence is CAWRRTDTQYF. Written as DNA, the CDR3 is TGTGCCTGGAGGCGCACAGATACGCAGTATTTT. The entire variable domain, with the rest obtained from reference TRBV30 and TRBJ2-3, is as follows: SQTIHQWPATLVQPVGSPLSLECTVEGTSNPNLYWYRQAAGRGLQLLFYSVGIGQISSEVPQNLSASRPQDRQFILSSKKLLLSDSGFYLCAWRRTDTQYFGPGTRLTVL.

The chain couples TRBV5-1 to TRBJ1-2; the match to TRBD1 covers 12 bases. Germline V CDR1 and CDR2: SGHRS, YFSETQ. With 0 bases clipped from V and 3 bases from J, the junction kept 12 bases outside the gene matches. There are 19 residues in the CDR3. CDR3 in amino acids: CASSLGLPGQGARDYGYTF. The CDR3 DNA reads TGCGCCAGCAGCTTGGGGCTTCCGGGACAGGGGGCTCGAGACTATGGCTACACCTTC.

The chain recombines TRBV5-1 with TRBJ2-1; D call uncertain. V lost 4 bases and J 10 bases, leaving 21 bases between the germline ends. Germline V CDR1 and CDR2: SGHRS, YFSETQ. This CDR3 is 15 amino acids long. The CDR3 protein is CASSHPSPTPAEQFF. In nucleotides, the CDR3 is TGCGCCAGCAGCCACCCCTCCCCTACCCCCGCGGAGCAGTTCTTC.

The chain employs TRBV7-9 and TRBJ2-5; 8 bases match TRBD1. Germline V gene data show CDR1 as SEHNR and CDR2 as FQNEAQ (reference sequence). The CDR3 is 12 amino acids. V trimming: 3 bases; J trimming: 8 bases; junction bases outside the gene matches: 2. The CDR3, as DNA: TGTGCCAGCAGCTTTCAGGGGGCCACCCAGTACTTC. Translation gives CASSFQGATQYF.